The 18 T cell receptor beta chains listed next were all sequenced from one sample in a study of blood T cell repertoires in COVID-19. This table comes from immunoSEQ multiplex PCR, and its TCRdb copy is limited to in-frame clones, with some not included. This table holds roughly 160,000 clones, roughly 86% found once. Sample: peripheral blood. The receptor source for this set is a man in his 60s with COVID-19, enrolled during active disease.

The chain couples TRBV6-5 to TRBJ2-5; 10 positions match TRBD2. From germline, CDR1 is MNHEY and CDR2 SVGAGI. The CDR3 sequence is 14 residues long. V trimming: 7 bases; J trimming: 4 bases; junction bases outside the gene matches: 6. The CDR3 here is CASTQREGRETQYF. The CDR3 region has the DNA TGTGCCAGCACCCAGCGGGAGGGCCGAGAGACCCAGTACTTC.

This chain links TRBV20-1 with TRBJ1-2; D gene unclear. Trimming pared 1 base from V and 7 bases from J, leaving 7 bases between. Germline CDR1 is DFQATT and CDR2 is SNEGSKA (reference sequence). The CDR3 has 11 residues. CDR3 residues: CSARGQTGYTF. As DNA, the CDR3 is TGCAGTGCTAGAGGGCAAACTGGCTACACCTTC.

A note on this clone: One junction end does not reproduce the germline sequence, and a read error may be involved. The CDR3 coding sequence is TGTGCCATCTTTCGCGGCGGGCAATCAATGACGCTCTTT. Its translation is CAIFRGGQSMTLF. This chain joins TRBV10-3 and TRBJ1-1; D is unclear. Germline CDR1 and CDR2: ENHRY and SYGVKD. The CDR3 extends over 13 amino acids.

The rearrangement joins TRBV28 to TRBJ2-4, with a tentative D call TRBD2 (6 bases). Per germline, CDR1 MDHEN and CDR2 SYDVKM. The CDR3 extends over 13 amino acids. V shed 3 bases and J shed 7 bases, with 10 bases lying between them. This CDR3 reads CASSFRESNIQYF. For the CDR3, the DNA is TGTGCCAGCAGTTTCCGGGAGTCTAACATTCAGTACTTC.

This rearrangement joins TRBV2 to TRBJ2-1, with D tentatively TRBD1 (6 bases). Trimming took 4 bases from V and 1 from J, leaving 11 bases between them. There are 15 residues in the CDR3. Per the germline V gene, CDR1 is SNHLY and CDR2 is FYNNEI. CDR3 bases: TGTGCCAGCAGTGCACAGGGTATTTCCTACAATGAGCAGTTCTTC. This translates into CASSAQGISYNEQFF. Looking up the rest from reference TRBV2 and TRBJ2-1 gives the full variable domain: EPEVTQTPSHQVTQMGQEVILRCVPISNHLYFYWYRQILGQKVEFLVSFYNNEISEKSEIFDDQFSVERPDGSNFTLKIRSTKLEDSAMYFCASSAQGISYNEQFFGPGTRLTVL.

CDR3 sequence reads: CASSPRLADSYNEQFF. The CDR3, as DNA: TGTGCCAGCAGCCCCAGACTAGCGGACTCCTACAATGAGCAGTTCTTC. J is TRBJ2-1 and V is TRBV11-2; the match to TRBD2 covers 9 bases. CDR3 length: 16 residues. Trimming at V came to 5 bases and at J to 0 bases, leaving 5 bases not matched to a gene. CDR1 and CDR2 from the germline V gene are SGHAT and FQNNGV.

The V and J genes are TRBV7-2 and TRBJ1-4; D ambiguous. Trimming cost V 8 bases and J 0 bases, with 13 bases left between them. This CDR3 is built from 15 residues. Germline V lookup: CDR1 SGHTA, CDR2 FQGNSA. The CDR3 reads CASGYQVATNEKLFF. Here the CDR3 DNA reads TGTGCCAGCGGATACCAGGTTGCAACTAATGAAAAACTGTTTTTT.

This chain uses TRBV19 with TRBJ2-7; a weak D match, TRBD2 (5 bases). Germline CDR1 reads LNHDA; CDR2 reads SQIVND (reference sequence). Trimming took 5 bases from V and 3 from J, leaving 11 bases between them. This CDR3 has 13 residues. The CDR3 region is CASSFPGNYEQYF. Written as DNA, the CDR3 is TGTGCCAGTAGTTTTCCGGGGAACTACGAGCAGTACTTC.

The table lists this clone with a few counts. CDR3 nucleotides: TGTGCCAGCAGTGAATCTCTCGGGGTCTACAATGAGCAGTTCTTC. It encodes CASSESLGVYNEQFF. This chain links TRBV2 with TRBJ2-1; possible D gene TRBD2, 5 bases. Trimming removed 2 bases at V and 3 bases at J, with 11 bases between. CDR1 and CDR2 (germline): SNHLY, FYNNEI. The CDR3 runs to 15 residues.

V gene TRBV3-1 (or the pseudogene TRBV3-2) combines with J gene TRBJ1-1, with D possibly being TRBD1 (5 bases). CDR1 is LGHDT and CDR2 is YNNKEL in the germline V gene (reference sequence). This CDR3 region has 13 residues. V was cut by 5 bases and J by 3 bases, with 10 bases left in between. CDR3 amino acids: CASSAIRDTEAFF. The CDR3 DNA follows: TGTGCCAGCAGCGCAATCAGGGACACTGAAGCTTTCTTT.

The sample holds a few counts of this clone. The J gene is TRBJ1-2, the V gene TRBV6-2 or TRBV6-3, with 8 bases that match TRBD1. In germline, CDR1 is MNHEY, CDR2 SVGEGT. CDR3 size: 14 residues. Trimming cost V 6 bases and J 7 bases; bases outside gene matches: 10. The CDR3, as DNA: TGTGCCAGCAGCCATCAAGACAGGGGTGTTGGCTACACCTTC. The encoded protein is CASSHQDRGVGYTF.

The chain links TRBV15 to TRBJ1-4; tentative D call: TRBD1 (5 bases). Per the germline V gene, CDR1 is LNHNV and CDR2 is YYDKDF (reference sequence). V lost 0 bases and J lost 0, with 8 bases in between. The CDR3 totals 16 residues. Here the CDR3 reads CATSRDRGATNEKLFF. CDR3 sequence (DNA): TGTGCCACCAGCAGAGATAGGGGTGCAACTAATGAAAAACTGTTTTTT.

This rearrangement joins TRBV11-3 to TRBJ2-5; 7 positions match TRBD2. After removal of 5 bases from V and 1 base from J, the junction contained 4 bases not matched to a gene. CDR1 is SGHNT and CDR2 is YENEEA in the germline V gene. CDR3 length: 14 residues. CDR3 DNA: TGTGCCAGCAGCCCAAGCGGGGTCCAAGAGACCCAGTACTTC. It yields the protein CASSPSGVQETQYF.

The V call is TRBV2, the J call TRBJ2-3; perhaps TRBD2 as D (8 bases). The germline CDR1 and CDR2 sequences are SNHLY and FYNNEI. The CDR3 has 15 residues. V dropped 11 bases and J dropped 0 bases, with 18 bases sitting between them. This chain's CDR3 is CAVRTSRGSTDTQYF. The CDR3 DNA reads as TGTGCCGTGAGGACTAGCAGGGGGAGCACAGATACGCAGTATTTT.

The gene calls are TRBV2 and TRBJ1-1; no definite D call. The CDR3 spans 12 residues. Trimming shortened V by 8 bases and J by 5 bases, and 12 bases separated the two germline ends. Germline CDR1 reads SNHLY; CDR2 reads FYNNEI. The CDR3: CASLSVQTEAFF. The CDR3 DNA follows: TGTGCCAGCTTGAGCGTGCAGACTGAAGCTTTCTTT.

The gene calls are TRBV19 and TRBJ2-4; perhaps TRBD1 as D (6 bases). The germline V gene encodes CDR1 LNHDA and CDR2 SQIVND (reference sequence). This CDR3 has 12 amino acids. V lost 4 bases and J lost 5, with 6 bases in between. CDR3 bases: TGTGCCAGTAGTAGGACAGAAAACATTCAGTACTTC. Residues: CASSRTENIQYF. Supplemented by reference TRBV19 and TRBJ2-4, the full variable domain reads DGGITQSPKYLFRKEGQNVTLSCEQNLNHDAMYWYRQDPGQGLRLIYYSQIVNDFQKGDIAEGYSVSREKKESFPLTVTSAQKNPTAFYLCASSRTENIQYFGAGTRLSVL.

CDR3 residues: CASSSYGRVTEAFF. CDR3 DNA sequence: TGTGCCAGCAGTTCTTACGGCAGGGTCACTGAAGCTTTCTTT. The chain combines TRBV6-2 or TRBV6-3 with TRBJ1-1, with TRBD1 as a possible D gene (5 bases). The CDR3 is 14 amino acids. With 4 bases removed from V and 4 bases from J, the gap between germline ends came to 13 bases. Germline V CDR1 and CDR2: MNHEY, SVGEGT.

This chain connects TRBV6-5 to TRBJ1-2; the D gene is possibly TRBD1 (6 bases). This CDR3 spans 13 amino acids. The V end lost 6 bases, the J end lost 0 bases, and 8 bases lay between the germline ends. CDR1 and CDR2 from the germline V gene are MNHEY and SVGAGI. The CDR3 loop reads CASSGQSNYGYTF. In DNA form, the CDR3 reads TGTGCCAGCAGCGGACAGTCTAACTATGGCTACACCTTC.